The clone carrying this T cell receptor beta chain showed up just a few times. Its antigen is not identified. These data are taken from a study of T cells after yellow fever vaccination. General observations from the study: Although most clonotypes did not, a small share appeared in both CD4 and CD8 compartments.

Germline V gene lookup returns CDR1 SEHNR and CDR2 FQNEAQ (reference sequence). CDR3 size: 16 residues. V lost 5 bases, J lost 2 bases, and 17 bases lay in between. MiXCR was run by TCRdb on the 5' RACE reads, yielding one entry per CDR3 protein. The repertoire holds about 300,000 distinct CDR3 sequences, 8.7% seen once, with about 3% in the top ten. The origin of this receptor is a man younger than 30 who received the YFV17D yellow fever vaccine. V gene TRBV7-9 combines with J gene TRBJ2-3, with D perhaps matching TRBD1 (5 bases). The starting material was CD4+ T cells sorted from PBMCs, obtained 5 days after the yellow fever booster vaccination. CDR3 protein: CASSEAKGAVTDTQYF. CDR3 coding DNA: TGTGCCAGCAGCGAGGCGAAAGGGGCCGTCACAGATACGCAGTATTTT.